The 9 T cell receptor beta chains listed next were all sequenced from one sample in a study of cytomegalovirus exposure and HLA in healthy donors. The PCR made use of 60 Vbeta and 13 Jbeta primers. This table comes from immunoSEQ multiplex PCR, and its TCRdb copy is limited to in-frame clones, with some not included. The sample contains roughly 100,000 clones, about 81% of which appear only once. The material sequenced was PBMCs. These receptor sequences come from a man between 25 and 39 years old in good health and CMV-seronegative.

The chain joins TRBV15 to TRBJ2-1; 12 bases agree with TRBD1. V lost 1 base to trimming and J lost 7 bases; unmatched junction nucleotides: 2. This CDR3 region has 15 residues. The germline gives CDR1 LNHNV, CDR2 YYDKDF (reference sequence). The chain's CDR3 is CATSRVGQGANEQFF. As DNA, the CDR3 is TGTGCCACCAGCAGAGTGGGACAGGGGGCGAATGAGCAGTTCTTC. The full variable domain, rest sourced from reference TRBV15 and TRBJ2-1, is DAMVIQNPRYQVTQFGKPVTLSCSQTLNHNVMYWYQQKSSQAPKLLFHYYDKDFNNEADTPDNFQSRRPNTSFCFLDIRSPGLGDTAMYLCATSRVGQGANEQFFGPGTRLTVL.

This clone was observed a handful of times. This chain links TRBV7-6 with TRBJ2-1; D might be TRBD1 (6 bases). Per germline, CDR1 SGHVS and CDR2 FNYEAQ. The CDR3 totals 12 residues. Trimming removed 4 bases at V and 10 bases at J, with 11 bases between. CDR3 loop: CASSSYREEQFF. CDR3 bases: TGTGCCAGCAGCTCGTACAGGGAGGAGCAGTTCTTC.

The CDR3 nucleotides read TGTGCCACCAGCAGAGAACAAAGACTAGCGGATTACAATGAGCAGTTCTTC. As protein: CATSREQRLADYNEQFF. The gene calls are TRBV15 and TRBJ2-1; 9 bases agree with TRBD2. The CDR3 consists of 17 residues. The V gene's germline CDR1 is LNHNV and CDR2 YYDKDF (reference sequence). With 0 bases clipped from V and 4 bases from J, the junction kept 7 bases outside the gene matches.

V and J are TRBV6-5 and TRBJ2-3, with 9 bases matching TRBD2. The CDR3 runs to 16 residues. Germline V gene sequence: CDR1 MNHEY, CDR2 SVGAGI. Trimming cost V 4 bases and J 6 bases; bases outside gene matches: 11. CDR3 nucleotides: TGTGCCAGCAGTTGGTTTATAGCGGGAGTAGGGGATACGCAGTATTTT. It specifies CASSWFIAGVGDTQYF.

This clone has a handful of counts. The chain is built from TRBV7-8 and TRBJ2-7, with D possibly matching TRBD2 (5 bases). Germline lookup yields CDR1 SGHVS and CDR2 FQNEAQ. The CDR3 has 14 amino acids. The V gene lost 5 bases and the J gene lost 5 bases, with 16 bases spanning the gap. The CDR3 nucleotides are TGTGCCAGCAGCGAGCGAGGGAGTATCGACGAGCAGTACTTC. Protein: CASSERGSIDEQYF.

The chain has TRBV23-1 and TRBJ2-4; weak D call: TRBD2 (6 bases). TRBV23-1 is placed among ORFs of uncertain function. Trimming pared 5 bases from V and 7 bases from J, leaving 15 bases between. The CDR3 contains 14 residues. The CDR3 sequence: CASSSSGGVNIQYF. The CDR3 nucleotides are TGCGCCAGCAGTTCCTCCGGAGGGGTGAACATTCAGTACTTC.

The V gene is TRBV2, the J gene TRBJ2-7; no clear D. Germline V lookup: CDR1 SNHLY, CDR2 FYNNEI. CDR3 size: 11 residues. V lost 7 bases and J lost 0, with 4 bases in between. The CDR3 nucleotides read TGTGCCAGCACCTACTCCTACGAGCAGTACTTC. Protein product: CASTYSYEQYF. Filled out from reference TRBV2 and TRBJ2-7, the complete variable domain reads EPEVTQTPSHQVTQMGQEVILRCVPISNHLYFYWYRQILGQKVEFLVSFYNNEISEKSEIFDDQFSVERPDGSNFTLKIRSTKLEDSAMYFCASTYSYEQYFGPGTRLTVT.

The rearrangement joins TRBV7-9 to TRBJ1-3; tentatively, D is TRBD1 (5 bases). Per germline, CDR1 SEHNR and CDR2 FQNEAQ (reference sequence). CDR3 length equals 18 residues. Trimming cost V 5 bases and J 4 bases, with 24 bases left between them. As DNA, the CDR3 is TGTGCCAGCAGCCGCGGACACCCCGCCTCTTTCGAGGGAAACACCATATATTTT. It translates to CASSRGHPASFEGNTIYF.

The chain has TRBV6-4 and TRBJ1-1, with D hard to call. Germline V gene sequence: CDR1 MRHNA, CDR2 SNTAGT. The CDR3 runs 13 residues. V lost 4 bases and J 6 bases, leaving 12 bases between the germline ends. The CDR3 loop is CASSAGNGAEAFF. CDR3 in DNA: TGTGCCAGCAGTGCAGGCAACGGGGCTGAAGCTTTCTTT.